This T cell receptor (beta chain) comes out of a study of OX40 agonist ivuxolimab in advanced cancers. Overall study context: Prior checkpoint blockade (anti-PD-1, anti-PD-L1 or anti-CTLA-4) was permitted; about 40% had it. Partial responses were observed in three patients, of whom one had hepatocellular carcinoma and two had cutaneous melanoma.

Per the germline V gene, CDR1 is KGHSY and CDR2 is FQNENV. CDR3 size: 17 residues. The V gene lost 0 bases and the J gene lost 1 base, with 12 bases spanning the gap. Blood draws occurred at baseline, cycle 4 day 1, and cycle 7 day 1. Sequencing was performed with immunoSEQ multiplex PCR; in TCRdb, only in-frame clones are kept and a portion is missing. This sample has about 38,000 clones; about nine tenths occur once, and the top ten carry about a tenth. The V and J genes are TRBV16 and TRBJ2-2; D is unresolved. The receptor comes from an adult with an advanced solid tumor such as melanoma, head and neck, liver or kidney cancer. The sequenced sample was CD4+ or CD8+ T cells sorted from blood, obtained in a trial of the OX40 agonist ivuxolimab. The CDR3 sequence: CASSQSLSAMNTGELFF. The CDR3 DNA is TGTGCCAGCAGCCAATCGTTATCAGCCATGAACACCGGGGAGCTGTTTTTT. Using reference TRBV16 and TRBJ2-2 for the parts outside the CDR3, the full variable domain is GEEVAQTPKHLVRGEGQKAKLYCAPIKGHSYVFWYQQVLKNEFKFLISFQNENVFDETGMPKERFSAKCLPNSPCSLEIQATKLEDSAVYFCASSQSLSAMNTGELFFGEGSRLTVL.